These T cell receptor beta chains were read from a single sample in a study of CD8+CD57+ T cells in acquired aplastic anemia. In TCRdb, the reads were re-called with MiXCR into one record per CDR3 protein. Seen here are over 150,000 distinct CDR3 sequences, roughly three fifths observed once, and the top ten hold more than 40%. The sequenced sample was sorted CD4+, CD8+, or CD8+CD57+ T cells (not recorded which) from PBMCs. The receptors derive from a human donor with aplastic anemia. The CDR3 runs from the conserved cysteine through the conserved F or W. D genes are given only for firm matches. Clone size is given for some rows only: seen once, a few or many times, or a class if the clone is expanded.

abundance	d_gene	len	v_gene	j_gene	CDR3nt	CDR3aa
NA	TRBD1	12	TRBV19	TRBJ2-1	TGTGCCAGTAGTATATCTTGGACAGGCAAGTTCTTC	CASSISWTGKFF
NA	TRBD1	16	TRBV12-5	TRBJ1-4	TGTGCTAGTACTCGCGACAGGGGGAAAAGCCAGGGGAAACTGTTTTTT	CASTRDRGKSQGKLFF
NA	TRBD2	15	TRBV19	TRBJ2-1	TGTGCCAGTACCCCCGGGACTAGCGCCTACAATGAGCAGTTCTTC	CASTPGTSAYNEQFF
once	NA	14	TRBV10-2	TRBJ1-2	TGCGCCAGCAGGGAATCCCGACTCATCTCTGGAAACACCTTC	CASRESRLISGNTF
many	NA	12	TRBV13	TRBJ2-7	TGTGCCAGCAGCTTAGCCCCCTACGAGCAGTACTTC	CASSLAPYEQYF
NA	NA	12	TRBV7-2	TRBJ2-1	TGTGCCAGCAGCTTATCACAGTGGCATCGGTTCTTC	CASSLSQWHRFF
NA	NA	14	TRBV7-2	TRBJ1-1	TGTGCCAGCAGCTTATATCCCTCGAGGACTGAAGCTTTCTTT	CASSLYPSRTEAFF
NA	NA	15	TRBV19	TRBJ2-7	TGTGCCAGCAGTTCCGCGGGGCGGGGCTCCTACGAGCAGTACTTC	CASSSAGRGSYEQYF
NA	NA	13	TRBV24-1	TRBJ1-6	TGTGCCACCAGCAGGGACCTTAATTCACCCCTCCACTTT	CATSRDLNSPLHF
NA	TRBD1	14	TRBV6-6	TRBJ1-2	TGTGCCAGCAGTTACACGGGTCAGGGGGTAGGCTACACCTTC	CASSYTGQGVGYTF
few	NA	13	TRBV10-3	TRBJ1-1	TGTGCCATCAACGGCAGGGAGAACACTGAAGCTTTCTTT	CAINGRENTEAFF
NA	TRBD1	19	TRBV15	TRBJ1-5	TGTGCCACCAGCAGAGCCACTAATCCGGGGACAGGGGGCTATCAGCCCCAGCATTTT	CATSRATNPGTGGYQPQHF
NA	NA	13	TRBV20-1	TRBJ1-1	TGCAGTGCTAGTAGGGACGGGAACACTGAAGCTTTCTTT	CSASRDGNTEAFF
NA	NA	13	TRBV7-3	TRBJ2-5	TGTGCCAGCAGCTACCGGCAGCAAGAGACCCAGTACTTC	CASSYRQQETQYF
NA	TRBD2	14	TRBV15	TRBJ2-7	TGTGCCACCAGCAGGGTTAGGGGAGGGAACGAGCAGTACTTC	CATSRVRGGNEQYF
once	NA	12	TRBV7-9	TRBJ1-6	TGTGCCAGCAGCCCGGGGGATTCACCCCTCCACTTT	CASSPGDSPLHF
NA	TRBD1	13	TRBV5-8	TRBJ1-2	TGTGCCAGCAGTCGGACAGGGCGGTATGGCTACACCTTC	CASSRTGRYGYTF
once	TRBD2	16	TRBV7-2	TRBJ2-5	TGTGCCAGCACCCCGCGGCTAGCGGGGGAAGGAGAGACCCAGTACTTC	CASTPRLAGEGETQYF
NA	NA	12	TRBV2	TRBJ2-7	TGTGCCAGCGCGGGGAGGAGCTACGAGCAGTACTTC	CASAGRSYEQYF
once	NA	14	TRBV7-9	TRBJ1-2	TGTGCCAGCACATCCTCGGGGGGCGACTATGGCTACACCTTC	CASTSSGGDYGYTF
many	NA	15	TRBV2	TRBJ2-3	TGTGCCAGCAGTGTGGGGACTGTTCCATCGAATACGCAGTATTTT	CASSVGTVPSNTQYF
NA	NA	15	TRBV7-2	TRBJ1-2	TGTGCCAGCAGCTTTGGAGGCAGGGGATATTCTGGCTACACCTTC	CASSFGGRGYSGYTF
few	NA	12	TRBV7-2	TRBJ2-5	TGTGCCAGCAGCCACATAGAAGAGACCCAGTACTTC	CASSHIEETQYF
NA	TRBD1	14	TRBV28	TRBJ1-6	TGTGCCAGCAACCTGGGACAGGGGGATTCACCCCTCCACTTT	CASNLGQGDSPLHF